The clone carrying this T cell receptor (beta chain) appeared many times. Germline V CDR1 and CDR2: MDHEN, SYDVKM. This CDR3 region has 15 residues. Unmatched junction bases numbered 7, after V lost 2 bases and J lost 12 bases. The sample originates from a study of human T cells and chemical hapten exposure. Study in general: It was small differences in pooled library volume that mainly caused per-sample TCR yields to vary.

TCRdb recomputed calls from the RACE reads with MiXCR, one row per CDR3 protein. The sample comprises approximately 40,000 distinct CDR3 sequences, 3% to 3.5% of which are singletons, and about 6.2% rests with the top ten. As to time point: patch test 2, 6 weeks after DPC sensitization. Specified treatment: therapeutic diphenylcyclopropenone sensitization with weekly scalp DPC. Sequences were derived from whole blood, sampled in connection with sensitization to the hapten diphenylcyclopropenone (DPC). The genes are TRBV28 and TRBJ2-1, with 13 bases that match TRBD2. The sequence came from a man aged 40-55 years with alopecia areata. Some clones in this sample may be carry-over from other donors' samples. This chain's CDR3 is CASSLTSGRVGGQFF. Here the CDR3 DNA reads TGTGCCAGCAGTTTAACTAGCGGGAGGGTTGGTGGGCAGTTCTTC.